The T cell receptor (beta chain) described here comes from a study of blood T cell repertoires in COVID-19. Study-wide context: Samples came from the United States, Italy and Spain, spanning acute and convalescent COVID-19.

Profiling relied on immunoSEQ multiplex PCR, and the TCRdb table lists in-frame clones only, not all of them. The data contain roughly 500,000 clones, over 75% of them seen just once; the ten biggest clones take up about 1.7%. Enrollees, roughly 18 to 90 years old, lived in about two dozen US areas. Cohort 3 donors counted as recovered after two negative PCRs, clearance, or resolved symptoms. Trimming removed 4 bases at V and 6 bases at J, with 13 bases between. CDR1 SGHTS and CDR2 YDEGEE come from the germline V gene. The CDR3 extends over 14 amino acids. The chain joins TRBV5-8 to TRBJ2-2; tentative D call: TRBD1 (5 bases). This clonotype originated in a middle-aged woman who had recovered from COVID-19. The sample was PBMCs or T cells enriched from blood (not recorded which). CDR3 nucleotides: TGTGCCAGCAGCCTGGCAGGGCTGGCCGGGGAGCTGTTTTTT. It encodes CASSLAGLAGELFF.